The clone carrying this T cell receptor (beta chain) was counted once. CDR1 is LNHNV and CDR2 is YYDKDF in the germline V gene (reference sequence). The CDR3 is made up of 15 amino acids. V shed 3 bases, J shed 10 bases, and the junction held 6 bases outside the gene matches. The data originate from a study of OX40 agonist ivuxolimab in advanced cancers. In the study overall: Participants, 82.7% male, averaged roughly 60 years of age, ranging from about 23 to 90. Participants could have had prior anti-PD-1, anti-PD-L1 or anti-CTLA-4 therapy, and approximately 40% had some.

Sequencing was performed with immunoSEQ multiplex PCR; in TCRdb, only in-frame clones are kept and a portion is missing. The profile shows almost 85,000 clones, roughly 89% of them singletons. This TCR derives from an adult with an advanced solid tumor such as melanoma, head and neck, liver or kidney cancer. Source: CD4+ or CD8+ T cells sorted from blood, taken in a trial of the OX40 agonist ivuxolimab. The chain combines TRBV15 with TRBJ2-1; 13 bases line up with TRBD2. CDR3 coding DNA: TGTGCCACCAGCAGCCCGGGACTAGCGGGAATCGAGCAGTTCTTC. Amino acids: CATSSPGLAGIEQFF. The variable domain in full, completed from reference TRBV15 and TRBJ2-1, reads DAMVIQNPRYQVTQFGKPVTLSCSQTLNHNVMYWYQQKSSQAPKLLFHYYDKDFNNEADTPDNFQSRRPNTSFCFLDIRSPGLGDTAMYLCATSSPGLAGIEQFFGPGTRLTVL.